The rows below give T cell receptor beta chains drawn from one sample of a study of blood T cell repertoires in COVID-19. TCRdb keeps only in-frame clones here, not all; method: immunoSEQ multiplex PCR. The table records under 200,000 clones, 87% of them present only once. Sample: peripheral blood. These receptors originate from a man in his sixties with active or convalescent COVID-19. Each CDR3 is given with its conserved first and last residue. Each record gives: V gene, CDR3 length, J gene, CDR3 protein.

>TRBV6-6|15|TRBJ1-2
CASSGGVEANYGYTF
>TRBV5-1|18|TRBJ1-3
CASSLGPRGSGSGNTIYF
>TRBV2|14|TRBJ1-2
CASTSRQGNYGYTF
>TRBV4-2|16|TRBJ1-6
CASSVDRGRSDSPLHF
>TRBV7-2|15|TRBJ1-3
CASSLEQGRGNTIYF
>TRBV28|15|TRBJ1-2
CASSPSGTGWDGYTF
>TRBV19|13|TRBJ1-2
CASTRDRGIGYTF
>TRBV7-7|18|TRBJ1-4
CASRRDNGVFSANEKLFF
>TRBV13|13|TRBJ1-2
CASSPGTAYGYTF
>TRBV7-9|17|TRBJ2-5
CASSPRGVAGGWETQYF
>TRBV6-5|15|TRBJ2-4
CASSLKTGGKNIQYF
>TRBV5-1|14|TRBJ1-2
CASSLQGGGDGYTF
>TRBV5-4|15|TRBJ2-2
CASSLTSGITGELFF
>TRBV27|16|TRBJ1-4
CASSLGADRPNEKLFF
>TRBV18|17|TRBJ2-2
CASSPIQLAGNTGELFF
>TRBV2|12|TRBJ1-4
CASRSTPEKLFF
>TRBV6-5|13|TRBJ1-1
CASSRGGYTEAFF
>TRBV20-1|15|TRBJ2-7
CSASQGHGAPYEQYF
>TRBV24-1|13|TRBJ1-5
CATTDREGQPQHF
>TRBV19|15|TRBJ2-3
CASSPFAEGADTQYF
>TRBV3-1/TRBV3-2|13|TRBJ1-2
CASSRRDRAGYTF
>TRBV7-2|14|TRBJ1-1
CASSPRTGGTEAFF
>TRBV11-2|16|TRBJ1-2
CASSLYGTGGASGYTF
>TRBV11-3|15|TRBJ2-3
CASSLGSGGEDTQYF
>TRBV18|16|TRBJ2-1
CASSPSRGGSYNEQFF
>TRBV2|16|TRBJ2-7
CASRPTSGGPYSEQYF
>TRBV28|16|TRBJ1-3
CASSSGTGNSGNTIYF
>TRBV5-1|18|TRBJ1-2
CASSLSGPIGSYNYGYTF
>TRBV14|16|TRBJ2-1
CASSQVDGGVRNEQFF
>TRBV5-6|15|TRBJ2-7
CASSLRWTGGIEQYF
>TRBV24-1|14|TRBJ1-2
CATSDLGGANGYTF
>TRBV2|16|TRBJ1-4
CASRGTPGQGGEKLFF
>TRBV6-5|14|TRBJ2-3
CAISTGLSPDTQYF
>TRBV4-1|14|TRBJ2-7
CASSLGQGNYEQYF
>TRBV18|15|TRBJ1-5
CASSLTAAGDQPQHF
>TRBV2|16|TRBJ1-3
CASSPDSLLSGNTIYF
>TRBV4-1|19|TRBJ1-5
CASSLRYPTGGSSNQPQHF
>TRBV27|14|TRBJ1-5
CASSPGHVSQPQHF
>TRBV2|12|TRBJ2-7
CASSRRGSEQYF
>TRBV30|17|TRBJ1-1
CAWSTHRGGAMNTEAFF
>TRBV5-1|16|TRBJ1-1
CASSLRGAYLNTEAFF
>TRBV7-9|14|TRBJ2-7
CASSKSGGSYEQYF
>TRBV2|13|TRBJ1-6
CASSEGSNSPLHF
>TRBV28|14|TRBJ1-2
CASTPTGVFRGYTF
>TRBV27|13|TRBJ1-5
CASSPDRERPQHF
>TRBV5-5|13|TRBJ2-1
CASMEGIYNEQFF
>TRBV18|15|TRBJ1-6
CASSPSPGHRSPLHF
>TRBV10-3|17|TRBJ2-1
CAISPPRGQPDGDEQFF
>TRBV7-9|17|TRBJ2-7
CASSQVPGTGGSYEQYF
>TRBV6-5|14|TRBJ2-3
CASSYETGVDTQYF
>TRBV7-9|15|TRBJ1-2
CASSQTDSPNYGYTF
>TRBV19|13|TRBJ2-5
CASSARGRETQYF
>TRBV5-1|16|TRBJ2-1
CASSSGSYSSYNEQFF
>TRBV6-5|13|TRBJ1-2
CASSVDRGDGYTF
>TRBV6-5|15|TRBJ2-7
CASSRGGQGAYEQYF